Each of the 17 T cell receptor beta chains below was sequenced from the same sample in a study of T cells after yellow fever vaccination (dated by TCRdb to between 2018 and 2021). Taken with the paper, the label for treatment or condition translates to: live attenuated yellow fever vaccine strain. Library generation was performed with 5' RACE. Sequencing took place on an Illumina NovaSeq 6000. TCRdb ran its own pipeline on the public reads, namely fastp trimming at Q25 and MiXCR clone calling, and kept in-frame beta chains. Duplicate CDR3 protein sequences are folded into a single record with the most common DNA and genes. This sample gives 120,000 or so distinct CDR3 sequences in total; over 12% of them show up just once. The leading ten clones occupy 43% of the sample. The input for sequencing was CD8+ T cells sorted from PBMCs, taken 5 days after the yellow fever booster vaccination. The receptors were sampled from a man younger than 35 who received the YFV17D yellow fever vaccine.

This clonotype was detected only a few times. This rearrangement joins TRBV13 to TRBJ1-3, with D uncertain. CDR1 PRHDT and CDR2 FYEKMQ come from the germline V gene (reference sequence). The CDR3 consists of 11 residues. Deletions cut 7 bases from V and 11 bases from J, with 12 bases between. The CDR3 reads CASTLGGPIYF. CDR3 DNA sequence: TGTGCCAGCACCCTAGGTGGACCCATATATTTT.

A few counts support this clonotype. Written as DNA, the CDR3 is TGCGCCAGCAGCTTGGAGTGGGAATTTGGCAAAAACATTCAGTACTTC. Translating gives CASSLEWEFGKNIQYF. V is TRBV5-1 and J is TRBJ2-4; D not certain. This CDR3 is 16 amino acids long. Germline V gene lookup returns CDR1 SGHRS and CDR2 YFSETQ. V was shortened by 0 bases and J by 3 bases, with 13 bases between the two germline ends. Filled out from reference TRBV5-1 and TRBJ2-4, the complete variable domain reads KAGVTQTPRYLIKTRGQQVTLSCSPISGHRSVSWYQQTPGQGLQFLFEYFSETQRNKGNFPGRFSGRQFSNSRSEMNVSTLELGDSALYLCASSLEWEFGKNIQYFGAGTRLSVL.

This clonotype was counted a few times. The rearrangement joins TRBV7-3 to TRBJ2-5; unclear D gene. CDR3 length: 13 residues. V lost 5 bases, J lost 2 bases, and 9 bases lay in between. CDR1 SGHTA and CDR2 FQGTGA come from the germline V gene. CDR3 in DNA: TGTGCCAGCAGCCCTACAAGACAAGAGACCCAGTACTTC. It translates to CASSPTRQETQYF.

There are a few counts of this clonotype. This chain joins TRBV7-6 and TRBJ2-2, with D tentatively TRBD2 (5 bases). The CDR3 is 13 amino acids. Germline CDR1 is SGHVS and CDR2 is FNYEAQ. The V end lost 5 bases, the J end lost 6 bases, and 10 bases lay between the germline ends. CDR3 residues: CASSLLVSGELFF. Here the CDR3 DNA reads TGTGCCAGCAGCCTACTAGTCTCCGGGGAGCTGTTTTTT.

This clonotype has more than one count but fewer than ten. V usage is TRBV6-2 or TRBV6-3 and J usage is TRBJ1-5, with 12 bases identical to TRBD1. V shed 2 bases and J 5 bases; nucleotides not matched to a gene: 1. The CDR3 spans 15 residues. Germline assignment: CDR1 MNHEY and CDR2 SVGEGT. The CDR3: CASSYGTGGYQPQHF. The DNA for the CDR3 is TGTGCCAGCAGTTACGGGACAGGGGGCTATCAGCCCCAGCATTTT.

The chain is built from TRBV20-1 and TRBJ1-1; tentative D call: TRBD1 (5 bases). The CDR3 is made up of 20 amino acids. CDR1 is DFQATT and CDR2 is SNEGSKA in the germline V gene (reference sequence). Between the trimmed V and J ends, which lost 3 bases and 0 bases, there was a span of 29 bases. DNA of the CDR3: TGCAGTGCTAGCACGACCGAATCAGGGTTGATTGCCCTCCTGAACACTGAAGCTTTCTTT. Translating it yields CSASTTESGLIALLNTEAFF.

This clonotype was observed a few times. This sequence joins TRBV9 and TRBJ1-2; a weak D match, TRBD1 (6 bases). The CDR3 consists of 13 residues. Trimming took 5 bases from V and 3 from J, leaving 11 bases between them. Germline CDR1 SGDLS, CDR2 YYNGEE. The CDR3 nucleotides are TGTGCCAGCAGAGGGGGAGTAGACTATGGCTACACCTTC. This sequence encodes CASRGGVDYGYTF.

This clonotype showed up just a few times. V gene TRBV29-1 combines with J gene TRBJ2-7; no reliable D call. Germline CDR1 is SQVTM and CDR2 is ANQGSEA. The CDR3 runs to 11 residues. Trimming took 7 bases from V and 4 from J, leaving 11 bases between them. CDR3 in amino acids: CSGQTEYEQYF. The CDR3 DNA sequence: TGCAGCGGCCAGACGGAATACGAGCAGTACTTC.

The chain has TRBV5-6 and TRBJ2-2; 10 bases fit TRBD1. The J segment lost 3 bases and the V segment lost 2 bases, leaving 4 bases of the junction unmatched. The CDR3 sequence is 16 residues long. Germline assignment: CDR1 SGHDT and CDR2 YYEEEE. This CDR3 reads CASSFRTGGYTGELFF. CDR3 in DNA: TGTGCCAGCAGCTTCCGGACAGGGGGTTACACCGGGGAGCTGTTTTTT.

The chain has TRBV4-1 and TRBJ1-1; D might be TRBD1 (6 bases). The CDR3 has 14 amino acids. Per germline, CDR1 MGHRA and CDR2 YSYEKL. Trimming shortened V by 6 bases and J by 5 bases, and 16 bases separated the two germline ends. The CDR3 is CASREQGGGTEAFF. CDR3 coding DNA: TGCGCCAGCAGGGAACAGGGAGGCGGGACTGAAGCTTTCTTT.

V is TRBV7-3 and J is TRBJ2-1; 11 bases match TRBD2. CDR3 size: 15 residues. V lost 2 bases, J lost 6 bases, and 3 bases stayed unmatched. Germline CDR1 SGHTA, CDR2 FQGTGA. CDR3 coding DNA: TGTGCCAGCAGCTTAGCGGGACTAGCGGCCAATGAGCAGTTCTTC. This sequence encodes CASSLAGLAANEQFF.

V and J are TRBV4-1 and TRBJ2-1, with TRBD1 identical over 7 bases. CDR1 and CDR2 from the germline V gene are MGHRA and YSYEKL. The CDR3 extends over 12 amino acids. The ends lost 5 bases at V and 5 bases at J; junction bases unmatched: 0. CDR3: CASSGQDNEQFF. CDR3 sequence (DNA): TGCGCCAGCAGCGGACAGGACAATGAGCAGTTCTTC.

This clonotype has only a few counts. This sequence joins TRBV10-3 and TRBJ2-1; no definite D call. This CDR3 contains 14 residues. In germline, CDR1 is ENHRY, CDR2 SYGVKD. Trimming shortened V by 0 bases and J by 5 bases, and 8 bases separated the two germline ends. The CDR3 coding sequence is TGTGCCATCAGTGAGTCCTCTCTCAACAATGAGCAGTTCTTC. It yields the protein CAISESSLNNEQFF.

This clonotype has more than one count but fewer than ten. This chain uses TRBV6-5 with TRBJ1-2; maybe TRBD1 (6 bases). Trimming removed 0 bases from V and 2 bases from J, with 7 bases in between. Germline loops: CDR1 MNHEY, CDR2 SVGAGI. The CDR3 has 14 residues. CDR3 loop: CASSYSDSNYGYTF. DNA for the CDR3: TGTGCCAGCAGTTACTCGGACAGCAACTATGGCTACACCTTC.

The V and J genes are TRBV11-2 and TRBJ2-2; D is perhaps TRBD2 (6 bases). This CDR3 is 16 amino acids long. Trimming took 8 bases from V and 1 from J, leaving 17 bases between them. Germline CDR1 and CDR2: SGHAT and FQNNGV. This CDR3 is CASFPGDFLNTGELFF. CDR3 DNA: TGTGCCAGCTTTCCCGGGGACTTCCTGAACACCGGGGAGCTGTTTTTT.

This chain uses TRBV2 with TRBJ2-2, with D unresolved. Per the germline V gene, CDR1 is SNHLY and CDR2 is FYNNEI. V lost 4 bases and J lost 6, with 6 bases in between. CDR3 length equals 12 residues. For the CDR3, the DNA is TGTGCCAGCAGTGGGACCTCCGGGGAGCTGTTTTTT. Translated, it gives CASSGTSGELFF.

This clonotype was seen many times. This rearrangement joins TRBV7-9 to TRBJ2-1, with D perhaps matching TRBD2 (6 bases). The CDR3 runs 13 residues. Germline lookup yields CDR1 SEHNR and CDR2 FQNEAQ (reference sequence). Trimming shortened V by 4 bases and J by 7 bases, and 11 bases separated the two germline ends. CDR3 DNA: TGTGCCAGCAGCTCGGGACTTTTAAATGAGCAGTTCTTC. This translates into CASSSGLLNEQFF.